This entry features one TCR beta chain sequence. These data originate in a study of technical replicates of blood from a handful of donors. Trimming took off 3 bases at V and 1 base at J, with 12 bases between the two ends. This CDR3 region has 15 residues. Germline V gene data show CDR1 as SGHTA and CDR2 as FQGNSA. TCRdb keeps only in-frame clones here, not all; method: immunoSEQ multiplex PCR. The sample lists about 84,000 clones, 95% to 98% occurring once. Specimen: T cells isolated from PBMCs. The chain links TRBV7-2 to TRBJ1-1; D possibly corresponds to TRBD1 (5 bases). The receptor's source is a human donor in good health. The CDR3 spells CASSFFSGSNTEAFF. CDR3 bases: TGTGCCAGCAGCTTTTTCTCAGGGTCGAACACTGAAGCTTTCTTT.